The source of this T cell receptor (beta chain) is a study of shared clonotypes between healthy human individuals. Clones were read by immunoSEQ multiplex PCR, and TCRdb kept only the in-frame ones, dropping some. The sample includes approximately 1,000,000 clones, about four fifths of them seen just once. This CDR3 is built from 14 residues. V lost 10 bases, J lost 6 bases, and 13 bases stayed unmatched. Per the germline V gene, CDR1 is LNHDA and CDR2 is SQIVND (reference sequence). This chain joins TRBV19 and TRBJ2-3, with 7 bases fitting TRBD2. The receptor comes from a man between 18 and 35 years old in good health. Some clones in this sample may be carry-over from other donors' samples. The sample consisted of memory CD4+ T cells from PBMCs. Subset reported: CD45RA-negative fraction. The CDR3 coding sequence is TGTGCCACCACTACTAGCGCCAGTTCTGATACGCAGTATTTT. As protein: CATTTSASSDTQYF.